This TCR beta chain was retrieved from a study of T cell repertoires in cytomegalovirus infection. The overall study: Public signatures in TCR beta pointed to CMV infection and matching HLA type. Study-wide results and caveats: HLA-C-restricted TCR beta clonotypes specific for CMV led the ex vivo response.

V trimming: 1 base; J trimming: 1 base; junction bases outside the gene matches: 6. Germline-derived CDR1 and CDR2 are SEHNR and FQNEAQ (reference sequence). This CDR3 is built from 17 residues. MiXCR, applied by TCRdb to the reads, yields one record per CDR3 protein. The sample includes roughly 150,000 distinct CDR3 sequences, roughly a sixth seen only once; the top ten take around 20%. As regards this clonotype: Antigen specificity is unknown.

The source is a human donor in good health (CMV status not recorded). Some clones in this sample may be carry-over from other donors' samples. The sample taken for sequencing was CD8+ T cells from PBMCs. The V call is TRBV7-9, the J call TRBJ2-1; 8 nucleotides agree with TRBD2. CDR3 amino acids: CASSLGLSGRSYNEQFF. The CDR3 DNA sequence: TGTGCCAGCAGCTTAGGGCTCAGCGGGAGATCCTACAATGAGCAGTTCTTC.